The 9 T cell receptor beta chains presented below share a single source sample, sequenced in a study of cytomegalovirus exposure and HLA in healthy donors. It was with 60 Vbeta and 13 Jbeta primers that the PCR ran. The method was immunoSEQ multiplex PCR; TCRdb's version includes in-frame clones alone and lacks a portion of them. The table includes over 150,000 clones, 70% to 80% detected once. Sequenced sample: PBMCs. Receptors originate from a man aged 50 to 59 in good health and CMV-seropositive.

On this clone itself: An end of the junction differs from the germline gene, which may be a read error. The chain recombines TRBV10-3 with TRBJ1-2; the D gene is possibly TRBD1 (6 bases). The CDR3 contains 14 residues. Germline V gives CDR1 ENHRY, CDR2 SYGVKD. The CDR3 coding sequence is TGTGCCACCAGTGAACTAATCCAGGGGAATGGCTACACCTTC. Amino acids: CATSELIQGNGYTF.

The rearrangement uses TRBV5-5 and TRBJ1-2; the D gene is possibly TRBD1 (5 bases). Trimming cost V 2 bases and J 5 bases, with 13 bases left between them. The germline V gene has CDR1 SGHKS and CDR2 YYEKEE (reference sequence). This CDR3 region has 14 residues. The CDR3 DNA reads TGTGCCAGCAGCTTTAGGGACTCCACTTATGGCTACACCTTC. Translated, it gives CASSFRDSTYGYTF.

The chain carries TRBV12-5 and TRBJ1-6; D unclear. CDR1 and CDR2 from the germline V gene are LGHNT and FRNRAP. The CDR3 sequence is 14 residues long. The germline V and J ends were trimmed by 1 base and 7 bases, with 8 bases remaining between them. CDR3 region: CASGLGLLNSPLHF. CDR3 sequence (DNA): TGTGCTAGTGGTTTGGGACTCTTAAATTCACCCCTCCACTTT.

This clone was picked up one time. The chain carries TRBV10-3 and TRBJ1-2; TRBD1 aligns across 9 bases. Germline V CDR1 and CDR2: ENHRY, SYGVKD. J lost 8 bases, V lost 4 bases, and 11 bases had no gene match. The CDR3 covers 15 residues. The CDR3 region is CAISGPGQGERGYTF. The CDR3, as DNA: TGTGCCATCAGTGGACCGGGACAGGGAGAAAGGGGCTACACCTTC.

CDR3 sequence reads: CASSVATAGGPQDTQYF. The CDR3 coding sequence is TGTGCCAGCAGCGTAGCTACTGCGGGGGGGCCTCAAGATACGCAGTATTTT. V gene TRBV9 combines with J gene TRBJ2-3; 9 bases line up with TRBD2. V dropped 0 bases and J dropped 5; count of bases not matched to a gene: 10. This CDR3 has 17 residues. Per germline, CDR1 SGDLS and CDR2 YYNGEE.

This chain links TRBV7-9 with TRBJ2-5; 7 bases are shared with TRBD2. The J segment lost 2 bases and the V segment lost 3 bases, leaving 6 bases of the junction unmatched. The CDR3 length is 15 residues. Per the germline V gene, CDR1 is SEHNR and CDR2 is FQNEAQ (reference sequence). The CDR3 bases are TGTGCCAGCAGCTTTCGCCTAGCGGAACAAGAGACCCAGTACTTC. Amino acid sequence: CASSFRLAEQETQYF. Together with reference TRBV7-9 and TRBJ2-5, the CDR3 gives the full variable domain: DTGVSQNPRHKITKRGQNVTFRCDPISEHNRLYWYRQTLGQGPEFLTYFQNEAQLEKSRLLSDRFSAERPKGSFSTLEIQRTEQGDSAMYLCASSFRLAEQETQYFGPGTRLLVL.

The chain employs TRBV16 and TRBJ1-2; the D gene is possibly TRBD1 (6 bases). V gave up 4 bases and J gave up 8 bases, with 14 bases separating them. The CDR3 totals 13 residues. The germline V gene encodes CDR1 KGHSY and CDR2 FQNENV. The CDR3 DNA follows: TGTGCCAGCAGCCTCACAGGGTTGGGGGGCTACACCTTC. This codes for CASSLTGLGGYTF. The whole variable domain, remainder taken from reference TRBV16 and TRBJ1-2, is GEEVAQTPKHLVRGEGQKAKLYCAPIKGHSYVFWYQQVLKNEFKFLISFQNENVFDETGMPKERFSAKCLPNSPCSLEIQATKLEDSAVYFCASSLTGLGGYTFGSGTRLTVV.

This sequence joins TRBV4-2 and TRBJ2-3; 10 nucleotides agree with TRBD2. Germline CDR1 LGHNA, CDR2 YNFKEQ. The CDR3 totals 16 residues. The V gene end was trimmed by 4 bases and the J gene end by 0 bases; junction bases not matched to a gene: 4. The CDR3 nucleotides read TGTGCCAGCAGCCTCTTAGCGGGGGGTAGCACAGATACGCAGTATTTT. Protein sequence: CASSLLAGGSTDTQYF.

J is TRBJ1-1 and V is TRBV7-9; TRBD1 might be the D (5 bases). The length of the CDR3 is 14 residues. Between the trimmed V and J ends, which lost 1 base and 0 bases, there was a span of 6 bases. Looked up from germline, CDR1 is SEHNR and CDR2 is FQNEAQ (reference sequence). The CDR3 region has the DNA TGTGCCAGCAGCTTAGGACAGATGAACACTGAAGCTTTCTTT. Protein: CASSLGQMNTEAFF.